This TCR beta chain was observed in a study of OX40 agonist ivuxolimab in advanced cancers. Study-level points and caveats: Normalized T-cell clonal expansion was also low in a subset of nonresponders. Individuals who were partial responders at 0.1-3.0 mg/kg had clonal expansion that ranked among the lowest. Dosing at 0.1 to 3.0 mg/kg was accompanied by clonal expansion of CD4+ and CD8+ blood T cells by week 6.

Enrollment shut out patients with autoimmune disease history or systemic immunosuppression. This clone was picked up a small number of times. What it recognizes is unknown. The same CDR3 also results from other DNA sequences found in this sample. The protocol was immunoSEQ multiplex PCR, while the TCRdb copy is restricted to in-frame clones and leaves out a portion. The sample shows approximately 35,000 clones, roughly 74% of them seen only once. The CDR3 totals 12 residues. CDR1 is WSHSY and CDR2 is SAAADI in the germline V gene. V was pared by 10 bases and J by 4 bases, with 13 bases between. The V and J genes are TRBV10-2 and TRBJ1-2; D may be TRBD1 (5 bases). The source material was CD4+ or CD8+ T cells sorted from blood, sampled in a trial of the OX40 agonist ivuxolimab. The TCR sequence derives from an adult with an advanced solid tumor such as melanoma, head and neck, liver or kidney cancer. CDR3: CATRDGFYGYTF. Written as DNA, the CDR3 is TGCGCCACTCGGGACGGCTTCTATGGCTACACCTTC.